The rows below give T cell receptor beta chains drawn from one sample of a study of T cells in Graves' hyperthyroidism and ophthalmopathy. TCRdb passed the multiplex PCR reads through MiXCR, listing each CDR3 protein once. The table records about 420,000 distinct CDR3 sequences, around 16% of them present only once. The specimen was blood. These receptors were collected from a woman between 18 and 30 years old with Graves' hyperthyroidism. Each CDR3 is given with its conserved first and last residue. Fields, in order: J gene, clone size, D gene, V gene, CDR3 protein, CDR3 DNA. A D gene is named only where the DNA matches it firmly. Clone sizes are given selectively: once, few, many, or a class where the clone is expanded.

>TRBJ1-5|many|NA|TRBV27
CASSLRGVYSNQPQHF
TGTGCCAGCAGTTTAAGAGGGGTGTATAGCAATCAGCCCCAGCATTTT
>TRBJ2-5|NA|NA|TRBV20-1
CSAIGTVQETQYF
TGCAGTGCTATTGGGACGGTCCAAGAGACCCAGTACTTC
>TRBJ1-5|few|NA|TRBV7-8
CASSLAPGDSNQPQHF
TGTGCCAGCAGCTTAGCGCCAGGGGACAGCAATCAGCCCCAGCATTTT
>TRBJ1-2|few|NA|TRBV27
CASSLISGTTGTYGYTF
TGTGCCAGCAGTTTAATATCTGGGACAACAGGGACCTATGGCTACACCTTC
>TRBJ2-7|NA|NA|TRBV7-2
CASSQATGHYEQYF
TGTGCCAGCAGCCAAGCAACAGGCCACTACGAGCAGTACTTC
>TRBJ2-5|few|NA|TRBV28
CASSSGFETQYF
TGTGCCAGCAGTTCCGGGTTTGAGACCCAGTACTTC
>TRBJ1-2|many|NA|TRBV7-2
CASSLVDYGYTF
TGTGCCAGCAGCTTAGTGGACTATGGCTACACCTTC
>TRBJ2-7|NA|NA|TRBV5-1
CASRAAGTSSEQYF
TGTGCCAGCAGAGCAGCCGGGACTTCCTCGGAGCAGTACTTC
>TRBJ1-1|many|TRBD1|TRBV28
CASSSGQGSTEAFF
TGTGCCAGCAGTTCGGGACAGGGAAGCACTGAAGCTTTCTTT
>TRBJ2-7|NA|TRBD1|TRBV6-1
CASSLARPGQGKTYEQYF
TGTGCCAGCAGCCTCGCTAGACCGGGACAGGGTAAGACCTACGAGCAGTACTTC
>TRBJ2-1|few|NA|TRBV7-8
CASSPNRLARWDNEQFF
TGTGCCAGCAGCCCTAATCGCCTAGCTAGGTGGGACAATGAGCAGTTCTTC
>TRBJ2-3|many|NA|TRBV12-3/TRBV12-4
CASSPGGADTQYF
TGTGCCAGCAGTCCCGGGGGTGCAGATACGCAGTATTTT
>TRBJ2-7|many|NA|TRBV28
CASSLDPFGYEQYF
TGTGCCAGCAGTTTAGACCCTTTTGGATACGAGCAGTACTTC
>TRBJ2-6|many|NA|TRBV5-1
CASSRRYEGSGANVLTF
TGCGCCAGCAGCAGGCGCTACGAGGGTTCTGGGGCCAACGTCCTGACTTTC
>TRBJ1-5|many|NA|TRBV2
CASISTDSNQPQHF
TGTGCCAGCATTTCAACAGATAGCAATCAGCCCCAGCATTTT
>TRBJ2-2|many|TRBD2|TRBV20-1
CSARTSGRETGELFF
TGCAGTGCCCGGACTAGCGGGAGGGAAACCGGGGAGCTGTTTTTT
>TRBJ2-5|NA|TRBD2|TRBV7-8
CASSAPPGLAGGLSETQYF
TGTGCCAGCAGCGCACCTCCGGGACTAGCGGGGGGCCTATCAGAGACCCAGTACTTC